A single sample is the source of the 29 T cell receptor beta chains below, sequenced in a study of shared clonotypes between healthy human individuals (dated by TCRdb to the early 2020s). The library was prepared using the immunoSEQ multiplex PCR assay. TCRdb provides this immuneACCESS table in a form limited to in-frame rearrangements. Some clones are lacking; in checked studies, under half of them reflect an unresolved V gene, and why the rest are absent is not known. Recorded for this sample are over 95,000 clones; 55% to 80% of them occurred a single time. The ten largest clones capture around 23% of the sample. Sequencing was performed on memory CD8+ T cells sorted from blood. Read against the paper, the sample's cell subset or site label means: CD45RO+ cells pooled with CCR7-negative TemRA cells. The receptor source for this set is a woman in her twenties or thirties in good health.

The chain uses TRBV5-1 and TRBJ2-7; D is possibly TRBD2 (5 bases). The CDR3 covers 15 residues. Germline loops: CDR1 SGHRS, CDR2 YFSETQ. With 4 bases removed from V and 5 bases from J, the gap between germline ends came to 19 bases. The CDR3 bases are TGCGCCAGCAGCCCCTTTGCAGGCCAGGAGGACGAGCAGTACTTC. Protein: CASSPFAGQEDEQYF.

The chain joins TRBV10-3 to TRBJ2-3; 11 bases line up with TRBD2. Trimming cost V 6 bases and J 4 bases; bases outside gene matches: 9. The germline V gene encodes CDR1 ENHRY and CDR2 SYGVKD. The length of the CDR3 is 16 residues. CDR3 DNA sequence: TGTGCCATCAGCCTTTTAGCGGGAGGGCCATCAGATACGCAGTATTTT. This codes for CAISLLAGGPSDTQYF.

The chain carries TRBV7-9 and TRBJ1-3, with no clear D. The V gene's germline CDR1 is SEHNR and CDR2 FQNEAQ (reference sequence). With 7 bases removed from V and 4 bases from J, the gap between germline ends came to 11 bases. The length of the CDR3 is 13 residues. The CDR3 here is CASKRESGNTIYF. The CDR3 DNA is TGTGCCAGCAAGAGGGAATCGGGAAACACCATATATTTT.

The chain has TRBV10-1 and TRBJ2-7, with a weak D call TRBD2 (6 bases). The CDR3 is 18 residues long. Between the trimmed V and J ends, which lost 3 bases and 0 bases, there was a span of 21 bases. The germline CDR1 and CDR2 sequences are WNHNN and SYGVQD (reference sequence). The CDR3 DNA is TGCGCCAGCAGTGACCATACATCTAGCGCCTCAAGCTCCTACGAGCAGTACTTC. Protein: CASSDHTSSASSSYEQYF.

The V gene is TRBV7-9, the J gene TRBJ2-1; 11 nucleotides align to TRBD2. The V gene's germline CDR1 is SEHNR and CDR2 FQNEAQ (reference sequence). The CDR3 is made up of 16 amino acids. The J segment lost 3 bases and the V segment lost 2 bases, leaving 3 bases of the junction unmatched. CDR3 amino acids: CASSLLAGGFYNEQFF. The DNA for the CDR3 is TGTGCCAGCAGCTTACTAGCGGGAGGTTTCTACAATGAGCAGTTCTTC.

The chain joins TRBV28 to TRBJ2-7; D unresolved. Looked up from germline, CDR1 is MDHEN and CDR2 is SYDVKM. This CDR3 contains 14 residues. V dropped 3 bases and J dropped 2 bases, with 11 bases sitting between them. The CDR3 DNA sequence: TGTGCCAGCAGTTTTCTCGGGTCCACCTACGAGCAGTACTTC. Its translation is CASSFLGSTYEQYF.

In the case of this clone: A far larger clone lies a single base away; this is likely a read error. The same CDR3 also results from other DNA sequences found in this sample. This rearrangement joins TRBV9 to TRBJ2-2; D is unclear. CDR1 and CDR2 from the germline V gene are SGDLS and YYNGEE. This CDR3 is built from 14 residues. The germline V and J ends were trimmed by 0 bases and 4 bases, with 7 bases remaining between them. The CDR3 DNA sequence: TGTGCCAGCAGCGTAGCCTGGGGCACCGGGGAGCTGTTTTTT. Its translation is CASSVAWGTGELFF.

The rearrangement uses TRBV2 and TRBJ2-7; TRBD1 matches 10 bases. CDR3 length: 13 amino acids. Losses at the gene ends were 6 bases for V and 6 bases for J; bases not matched to a gene: 5. Germline assignment: CDR1 SNHLY and CDR2 FYNNEI. In DNA form, the CDR3 reads TGTGCCAGCAGACCCGGGACAGGGGTCGAGCAGTACTTC. This encodes CASRPGTGVEQYF. The variable domain in full, with the rest retrieved from reference TRBV2 and TRBJ2-7, is EPEVTQTPSHQVTQMGQEVILRCVPISNHLYFYWYRQILGQKVEFLVSFYNNEISEKSEIFDDQFSVERPDGSNFTLKIRSTKLEDSAMYFCASRPGTGVEQYFGPGTRLTVT.

The CDR3 protein is CASSPTGWTEAFF. The CDR3 bases are TGTGCCAGCAGCCCGACAGGGTGGACTGAAGCTTTCTTT. The chain couples TRBV6-6 to TRBJ1-1, with 7 bases aligning to TRBD1. Germline V lookup: CDR1 MNHNY, CDR2 SVGAGI (reference sequence). This CDR3 comprises 13 residues. The V and J ends lost 6 bases and 5 bases, in that order; junction bases with no gene match: 6.

The chain employs TRBV6-1 and TRBJ2-5, with D perhaps TRBD2 (7 bases). The germline V gene has CDR1 MNHNS and CDR2 SASEGT. V was clipped by 2 bases and J by 4 bases, with 14 bases between them. The CDR3 spans 15 residues. Here the CDR3 DNA reads TGTGCCAGCAGTGAACGGTTGGGGGGGCGAGAGACCCAGTACTTC. Translated, it gives CASSERLGGRETQYF.

The chain carries TRBV11-2 and TRBJ2-7; TRBD1 might be the D (6 bases). V was clipped by 1 base and J by 3 bases, with 10 bases between them. Germline V gene lookup returns CDR1 SGHAT and CDR2 FQNNGV. The CDR3 consists of 14 residues. The CDR3 nucleotides read TGTGCCAGCAGCTTAGGGAGGACAGACTACGAGCAGTACTTC. Translated, it gives CASSLGRTDYEQYF.

This rearrangement joins TRBV7-2 to TRBJ1-2, with D perhaps matching TRBD1 (5 bases). The germline V and J ends were trimmed by 0 bases and 6 bases, with 14 bases remaining between them. Germline V CDR1 and CDR2: SGHTA, FQGNSA. The length of the CDR3 is 15 residues. This chain's CDR3 is CASSLAWIRADGYTF. DNA for the CDR3: TGTGCCAGCAGCTTAGCCTGGATCAGGGCGGATGGCTACACCTTC.

This clone was seen at least ten times. This chain joins TRBV10-3 and TRBJ2-2; D unclear. V was cut by 0 bases and J by 0 bases, with 8 bases left in between. The germline gives CDR1 ENHRY, CDR2 SYGVKD. The CDR3 has 16 residues. CDR3 loop: CAISESETPNTGELFF. Written as DNA, the CDR3 is TGTGCCATCAGTGAGTCAGAGACGCCGAACACCGGGGAGCTGTTTTTT.

The rearrangement uses TRBV28 and TRBJ2-7; possibly TRBD2 for D (5 bases). Germline loops: CDR1 MDHEN, CDR2 SYDVKM. The V gene lost 6 bases and the J gene lost 3 bases, with 15 bases spanning the gap. This CDR3 comprises 14 residues. The CDR3 spells CASRTEADVYEQYF. The CDR3 bases are TGTGCCAGCAGAACGGAAGCGGACGTCTACGAGCAGTACTTC.

The V call is TRBV5-1, the J call TRBJ2-5, with 7 bases identical to TRBD2. The CDR3 totals 16 residues. Germline V lookup: CDR1 SGHRS, CDR2 YFSETQ. Trimming at V came to 0 bases and at J to 5 bases, leaving 10 bases not matched to a gene. CDR3 bases: TGCGCCAGCAGCTTGGGTCTAGCGGAATTTGCGGAGACCCAGTACTTC. Its protein is CASSLGLAEFAETQYF.

The rearrangement uses TRBV2 and TRBJ2-5; TRBD1 aligns across 11 bases. The germline CDR1 and CDR2 sequences are SNHLY and FYNNEI. V gave up 8 bases and J gave up 4 bases; unmatched junction bases: 3. This CDR3 comprises 13 residues. The CDR3 DNA reads as TGTGCCAGCGGGACAGGGGGAGGAGAGACCCAGTACTTC. Translating it yields CASGTGGGETQYF.

This chain links TRBV5-1 with TRBJ2-1; D is perhaps TRBD1 (6 bases). Germline V lookup: CDR1 SGHRS, CDR2 YFSETQ. This CDR3 contains 14 residues. V gave up 3 bases and J gave up 5 bases, with 12 bases separating them. The CDR3 region is CASSWGPGDNEQFF. Here the CDR3 DNA reads TGCGCCAGCAGCTGGGGGCCAGGGGACAATGAGCAGTTCTTC.

Notes on this clone: In the same sample, other DNA sequences code for this CDR3. This chain links TRBV9 with TRBJ2-1; 8 nucleotides match TRBD2. J lost 8 bases, V lost 0 bases, and 4 bases had no gene match. Germline lookup yields CDR1 SGDLS and CDR2 YYNGEE. This CDR3 spans 14 amino acids. CDR3 nucleotide sequence: TGTGCCAGCAGCGTAGCGGGAGGGTCCGATGAGCAGTTCTTC. It translates to CASSVAGGSDEQFF.

The CDR3 region has the DNA TGTGCCAGCAGCTATGACAGGGGAGACTACGAGCAGTACTTC. Translated: CASSYDRGDYEQYF. The chain has TRBV11-2 and TRBJ2-5, with TRBD1 matching over 8 bases. The J call may be wrong; the DNA end is better matched by TRBJ2-7. The CDR3 loop spans 14 amino acids. From germline, CDR1 is SGHAT and CDR2 FQNNGV.

V and J are TRBV29-1 and TRBJ1-2, with 7 bases fitting TRBD1. V shed 4 bases and J 4 bases; nucleotides not matched to a gene: 3. The CDR3 consists of 12 residues. The germline CDR1 and CDR2 sequences are SQVTM and ANQGSEA. The CDR3 reads CSVGAGGYGYTF. The CDR3 region has the DNA TGCAGCGTTGGGGCAGGGGGCTATGGCTACACCTTC.

The chain recombines TRBV6-5 with TRBJ2-1; 7 bases match TRBD2. Germline CDR1 is MNHEY and CDR2 is SVGAGI. The CDR3 is 14 amino acids. Trimming removed 5 bases from V and 10 bases from J; junction bases left unmatched: 11. CDR3: CASSEGHEREEQFF. The CDR3 DNA reads as TGTGCCAGCAGTGAGGGGCACGAGCGGGAAGAGCAGTTCTTC.

Comments on this clone: Other DNA sequences in this specimen translate into the identical CDR3. The V call is TRBV27, the J call TRBJ2-5, with D uncertain. The CDR3 has 12 residues. Germline V gives CDR1 MNHEY, CDR2 SMNVEV (reference sequence). Trimming left V 5 bases short and J 0 bases short, with 4 bases between. The CDR3 region has the DNA TGTGCCAGCAGTCCTAACCAAGAGACCCAGTACTTC. Translation: CASSPNQETQYF.

In this sample, this clone turned up a few times. The V call is TRBV13, the J call TRBJ2-7; D is uncertain. Germline V lookup: CDR1 PRHDT, CDR2 FYEKMQ (reference sequence). The CDR3 sequence is 12 residues long. The V end lost 2 bases, the J end lost 7 bases, and 9 bases lay between the germline ends. In nucleotides, the CDR3 is TGTGCCAGCAGCTTAATCGTGGGGGAGCAGTACTTC. Encoded protein: CASSLIVGEQYF.

This chain joins TRBV7-2 and TRBJ1-1; D perhaps matches TRBD1 (6 bases). The CDR3 runs 15 residues. Trimming removed 0 bases from V and 8 bases from J, with 16 bases in between. The V gene's germline CDR1 is SGHTA and CDR2 FQGNSA. CDR3 nucleotides: TGTGCCAGCAGCTTAGCGAGGGGGGCAGGGCTAGAAGCTTTCTTT. Protein: CASSLARGAGLEAFF.

V gene TRBV21-1 combines with J gene TRBJ2-7; the table names TRBD1, a call not compared with the DNA. TRBV21-1 is listed as a pseudogene. The CDR3 has 22 residues. The CDR3 sequence is CASSKHLGKKFGSGHQAYEQYF. The CDR3 region has the DNA TGTGCCAGCAGCAAGCATCTAGGAAAGAAGTTCGGTTCGGGACACCAGGCCTACGAGCAGTACTTC.

The V and J genes are TRBV2 and TRBJ2-2, with unresolved D. This CDR3 comprises 14 residues. Between the trimmed V and J ends, which lost 3 bases and 2 bases, there was a span of 7 bases. Germline-derived CDR1 and CDR2 are SNHLY and FYNNEI. The CDR3: CASSEMVNTGELFF. CDR3 coding DNA: TGTGCCAGCAGTGAGATGGTTAACACCGGGGAGCTGTTTTTT.

The chain employs TRBV4-1 and TRBJ2-5, with D possibly being TRBD2 (6 bases). The end of the DNA is better explained by TRBJ2-7, so the J call may be wrong. In germline, CDR1 is MGHRA, CDR2 YSYEKL. The CDR3 consists of 14 residues. CDR3 sequence: CASSTIARDYEQYF. DNA of the CDR3: TGCGCCAGCAGCACAATAGCGCGGGACTACGAGCAGTACTTC.

The chain has TRBV15 and TRBJ2-7, with D tentatively TRBD2 (6 bases). This CDR3 region has 15 residues. With 0 bases removed from V and 2 bases from J, the gap between germline ends came to 11 bases. The germline CDR1 and CDR2 sequences are LNHNV and YYDKDF (reference sequence). This CDR3 is CATSRDRGIAYEQYF. The CDR3 coding sequence is TGTGCCACCAGCAGAGATCGCGGGATAGCCTACGAGCAGTACTTC.

This clone was seen once. The rearrangement uses TRBV29-1 and TRBJ1-2, with D uncertain. Trimming left V 4 bases short and J 2 bases short, with 8 bases between. The CDR3 spans 12 residues. Per the germline V gene, CDR1 is SQVTM and CDR2 is ANQGSEA. As DNA, the CDR3 is TGCAGCGTTGCGGAAGGGAACTATGGCTACACCTTC. Translated: CSVAEGNYGYTF.